This T cell receptor beta chain was sequenced in a study of blood T cell repertoires in COVID-19. CDR3 length: 14 amino acids. V lost 4 bases to trimming and J lost 4 bases, with 13 bases between them. Germline loops: CDR1 LNHDA, CDR2 SQIVND (reference sequence). Profiled with immunoSEQ multiplex PCR; TCRdb holds only in-frame clones, not every one. The sample holds over 110,000 clones, about 76% seen once. The rearrangement links TRBV19 to TRBJ1-1; D unresolved. This clonotype was sampled from an elderly man with acute or convalescent COVID-19. Source material: peripheral blood. DNA of the CDR3: TGTGCCAGTAGTACGTTCCGGGGTAGCACTGAAGCTTTCTTT. Its protein is CASSTFRGSTEAFF. Drawing the rest from reference TRBV19 and TRBJ1-1, the complete variable domain is DGGITQSPKYLFRKEGQNVTLSCEQNLNHDAMYWYRQDPGQGLRLIYYSQIVNDFQKGDIAEGYSVSREKKESFPLTVTSAQKNPTAFYLCASSTFRGSTEAFFGQGTRLTVV.